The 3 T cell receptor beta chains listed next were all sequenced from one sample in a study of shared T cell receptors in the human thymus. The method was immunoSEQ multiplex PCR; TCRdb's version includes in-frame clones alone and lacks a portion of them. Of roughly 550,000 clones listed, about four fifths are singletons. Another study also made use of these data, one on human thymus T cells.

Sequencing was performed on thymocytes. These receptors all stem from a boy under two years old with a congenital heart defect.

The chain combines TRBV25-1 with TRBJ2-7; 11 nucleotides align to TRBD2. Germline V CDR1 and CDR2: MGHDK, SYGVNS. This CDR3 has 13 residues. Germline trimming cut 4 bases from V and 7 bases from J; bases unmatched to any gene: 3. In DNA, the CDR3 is TGTGCCAGCAGTGCACTAGCGGGAGTTGAGCAGTACTTC. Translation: CASSALAGVEQYF.

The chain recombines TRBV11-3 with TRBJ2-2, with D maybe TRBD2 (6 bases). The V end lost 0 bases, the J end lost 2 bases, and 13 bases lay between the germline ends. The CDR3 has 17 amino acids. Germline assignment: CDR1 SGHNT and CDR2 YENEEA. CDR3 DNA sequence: TGTGCCAGCAGCTTAGATCACGGTAGCGGAAACACCGGGGAGCTGTTTTTT. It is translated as CASSLDHGSGNTGELFF.

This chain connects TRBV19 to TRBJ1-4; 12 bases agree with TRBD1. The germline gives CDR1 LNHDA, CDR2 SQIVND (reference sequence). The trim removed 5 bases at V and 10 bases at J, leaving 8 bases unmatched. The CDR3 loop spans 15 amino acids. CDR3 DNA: TGTGCCAGTAGTCCTCGGGACAGGGGGCGAGTAAAACTGTTTTTT. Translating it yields CASSPRDRGRVKLFF.